A single sample is the source of the 4 T cell receptor beta chains below, sequenced in a study of blood T cell repertoires in COVID-19. Only in-frame clones appear in the TCRdb table, and some are missing; sequencing was by immunoSEQ multiplex PCR. The sample shows 40,000 to 55,000 clones, approximately 86% of them seen only once. Source material: peripheral blood. The source is a woman at least 80 years old with acute or convalescent COVID-19.

This clone appeared a few times. The chain joins TRBV7-9 to TRBJ2-7; 10 bases are shared with TRBD2. The CDR3 is 15 residues long. Trimming took 5 bases from V and 5 from J; bases not matched to a gene: 9. Germline V gene data show CDR1 as SEHNR and CDR2 as FQNEAQ (reference sequence). CDR3 residues: CASSPPGSGGHEQYF. The DNA for the CDR3 is TGTGCCAGCAGCCCGCCCGGTAGCGGGGGGCACGAGCAGTACTTC. The variable domain in full, completed from reference TRBV7-9 and TRBJ2-7, reads DTGVSQNPRHKITKRGQNVTFRCDPISEHNRLYWYRQTLGQGPEFLTYFQNEAQLEKSRLLSDRFSAERPKGSFSTLEIQRTEQGDSAMYLCASSPPGSGGHEQYFGPGTRLTVT.

The chain links TRBV5-6 to TRBJ2-1; possible D gene TRBD2, 5 bases. The germline CDR1 and CDR2 sequences are SGHDT and YYEEEE. The CDR3 contains 14 residues. V shed 1 base and J shed 5 bases, with 10 bases lying between them. CDR3 nucleotide sequence: TGTGCCAGCAGCTTGAGGCTAGCCAACAATGAGCAGTTCTTC. Translating gives CASSLRLANNEQFF. Complete variable domain (other parts from reference TRBV5-6 and TRBJ2-1): DAGVTQSPTHLIKTRGQQVTLRCSPKSGHDTVSWYQQALGQGPQFIFQYYEEEERQRGNFPDRFSGHQFPNYSSELNVNALLLGDSALYLCASSLRLANNEQFFGPGTRLTVL.

This clone was counted a few times. The V gene is TRBV18, the J gene TRBJ2-7, with 10 bases aligning to TRBD1. V was clipped by 6 bases and J by 2 bases; unmatched bases: 4. The CDR3 consists of 14 residues. Germline CDR1 reads KGHSH; CDR2 reads LQKENI. The DNA of the CDR3 is TGTGCCAGCTCCCTCGGACAGGGGGCCTACGAGCAGTACTTC. Residues: CASSLGQGAYEQYF.

The gene calls are TRBV28 and TRBJ2-7; weak D call: TRBD2 (5 bases). From germline, CDR1 is MDHEN and CDR2 SYDVKM. The V gene lost 2 bases and the J gene lost 4 bases, with 15 bases spanning the gap. The CDR3 is 15 residues long. In DNA form, the CDR3 reads TGTGCCAGCAGTTTACCCCCGGCGCGGGTTTACGAGCAGTACTTC. As protein: CASSLPPARVYEQYF. Full variable domain (remainder filled in from reference TRBV28 and TRBJ2-7): DVKVTQSSRYLVKRTGEKVFLECVQDMDHENMFWYRQDPGLGLRLIYFSYDVKMKEKGDIPEGYSVSREKKERFSLILESASTNQTSMYLCASSLPPARVYEQYFGPGTRLTVT.